Listed below are T cell receptor beta chains from one sample, sequenced in a study of response to subunit inactivated influenza vaccine. MiXCR, applied by TCRdb to the RT-PCR reads, yields one record per CDR3 protein. The sample contains 860,000 or so distinct CDR3 sequences, 21% of which appear only once. The sample was PBMCs from blood, taken less than 6 days after vaccination. Receptor source: a man aged 45-60 years who received an inactivated influenza vaccine. The conserved cysteine and the conserved F or W are not part of the CDR3 here. Each record gives: CDR3 protein, V gene, clone size. A row's size may be missing; if present it is once, few, many or a size class.

CDR3aa: ASSLDRINTQY
v_gene: TRBV5-1
abundance: -

CDR3aa: ASSLGEGGGYSYT
v_gene: TRBV7-2
abundance: -

CDR3aa: ASSQRAGAGNEQF
v_gene: TRBV4-3
abundance: many

CDR3aa: SARGTTTQETQY
v_gene: TRBV20-1
abundance: -

CDR3aa: ASRLAGGSYSYNEQF
v_gene: TRBV7-2
abundance: -

CDR3aa: ASSVASLTAKNIQY
v_gene: TRBV9
abundance: -

CDR3aa: ASSQDRRAADTQY
v_gene: TRBV4-3
abundance: many

CDR3aa: SVEAGTSGSLYNEQF
v_gene: TRBV29-1
abundance: -

CDR3aa: ASGSWAAEQF
v_gene: TRBV3-1
abundance: few

CDR3aa: ATSRAPTDGQF
v_gene: TRBV15
abundance: -

CDR3aa: ASSTPRGGRSYTGELF
v_gene: TRBV6-1
abundance: -

CDR3aa: ATSRDRRQEAF
v_gene: TRBV15
abundance: few

CDR3aa: ASKLQGATNEKLF
v_gene: TRBV5-6
abundance: few

CDR3aa: ASSSPGREETQY
v_gene: TRBV12-3/TRBV12-4
abundance: many

CDR3aa: ASSPLQGATEAF
v_gene: TRBV18
abundance: few

CDR3aa: ASSPTWGTETPSYNEQF
v_gene: TRBV11-1
abundance: -

CDR3aa: ASSAEGTDYNEQF
v_gene: TRBV5-1
abundance: few

CDR3aa: AISPDRVNEQF
v_gene: TRBV10-3
abundance: -

CDR3aa: SARDLGLGYSEQF
v_gene: TRBV20-1
abundance: -

CDR3aa: ASSSVTGSYEQY
v_gene: TRBV7-2
abundance: few

CDR3aa: SVEPTGVGDTQY
v_gene: TRBV29-1
abundance: -

CDR3aa: SARGTGDTDTQY
v_gene: TRBV20-1
abundance: -

CDR3aa: ASRISGNSYNEQF
v_gene: TRBV6-5
abundance: many

CDR3aa: ASSEQGSLYGYT
v_gene: TRBV2
abundance: few

CDR3aa: ASSAHGQRETQY
v_gene: TRBV9
abundance: -

CDR3aa: SANRGEVKNIQY
v_gene: TRBV20-1
abundance: -

CDR3aa: ASSLAAGQTSSNYGYT
v_gene: TRBV7-2
abundance: few

CDR3aa: ASSHPTGENDYGYT
v_gene: TRBV3-1
abundance: -

CDR3aa: ASSPGSGGFYNEQF
v_gene: TRBV9
abundance: few